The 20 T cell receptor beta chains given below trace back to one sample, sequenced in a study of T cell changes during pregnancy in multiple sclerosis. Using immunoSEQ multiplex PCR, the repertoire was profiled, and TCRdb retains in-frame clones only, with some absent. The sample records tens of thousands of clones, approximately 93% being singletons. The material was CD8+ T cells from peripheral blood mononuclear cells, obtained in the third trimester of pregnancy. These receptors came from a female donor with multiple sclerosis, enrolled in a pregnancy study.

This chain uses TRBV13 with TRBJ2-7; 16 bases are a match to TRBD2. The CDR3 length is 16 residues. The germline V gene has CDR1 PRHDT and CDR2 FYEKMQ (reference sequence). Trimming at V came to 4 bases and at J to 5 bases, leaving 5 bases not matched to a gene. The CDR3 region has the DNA TGTGCCAGCAGCTCCGGGACTAGCGGGAGGGTCAACGAGCAGTACTTC. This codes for CASSSGTSGRVNEQYF.

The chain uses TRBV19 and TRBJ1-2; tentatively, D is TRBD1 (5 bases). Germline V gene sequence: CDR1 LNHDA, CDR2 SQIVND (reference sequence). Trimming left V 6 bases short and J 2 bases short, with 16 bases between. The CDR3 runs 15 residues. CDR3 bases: TGTGCCAGTAGCTTCGGACACGCAAGCAACTATGGCTACACCTTC. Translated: CASSFGHASNYGYTF.

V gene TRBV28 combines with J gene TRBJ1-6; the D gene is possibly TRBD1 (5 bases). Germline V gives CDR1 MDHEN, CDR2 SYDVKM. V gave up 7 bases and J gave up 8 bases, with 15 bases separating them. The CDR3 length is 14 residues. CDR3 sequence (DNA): TGTGCCAGCATGGAGGGGCAGGGTTATTCACCCCTCCACTTT. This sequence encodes CASMEGQGYSPLHF. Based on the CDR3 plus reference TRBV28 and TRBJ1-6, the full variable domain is DVKVTQSSRYLVKRTGEKVFLECVQDMDHENMFWYRQDPGLGLRLIYFSYDVKMKEKGDIPEGYSVSREKKERFSLILESASTNQTSMYLCASMEGQGYSPLHFGNGTRLTVT.

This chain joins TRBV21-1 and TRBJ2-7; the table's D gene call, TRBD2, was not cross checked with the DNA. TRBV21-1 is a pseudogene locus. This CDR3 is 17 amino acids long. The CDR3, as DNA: TGTGCCAGCAGCAACCCTGGAGAGCGGGAGGGCCTGGAGGAGCAGTACTTC. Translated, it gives CASSNPGEREGLEEQYF.

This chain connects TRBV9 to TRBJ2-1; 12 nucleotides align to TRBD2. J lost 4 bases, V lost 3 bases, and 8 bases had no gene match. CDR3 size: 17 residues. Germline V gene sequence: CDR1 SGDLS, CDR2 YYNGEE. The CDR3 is CASSAKTGLAGYNEQFF. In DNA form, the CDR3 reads TGTGCCAGCAGCGCCAAAACAGGACTAGCGGGATACAATGAGCAGTTCTTC.

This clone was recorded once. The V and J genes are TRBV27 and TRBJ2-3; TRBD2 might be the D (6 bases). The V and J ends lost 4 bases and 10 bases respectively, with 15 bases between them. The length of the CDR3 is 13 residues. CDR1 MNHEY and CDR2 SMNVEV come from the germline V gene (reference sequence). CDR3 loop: CASSYTSGGPQYF. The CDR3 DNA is TGTGCCAGCAGTTACACGTCCGGGGGTCCGCAGTATTTT.

The DNA of the CDR3 is TGTGCCAGCAGTAAGAGGGGGCGGAGGCTGTCTGGCTACACCTTC. This gives the protein CASSKRGRRLSGYTF. The chain employs TRBV6-1 and TRBJ1-2; the match to TRBD1 covers 7 bases. This CDR3 comprises 15 residues. Looked up from germline, CDR1 is MNHNS and CDR2 is SASEGT. V was pared by 5 bases and J by 7 bases, with 13 bases of the junction left unmatched.

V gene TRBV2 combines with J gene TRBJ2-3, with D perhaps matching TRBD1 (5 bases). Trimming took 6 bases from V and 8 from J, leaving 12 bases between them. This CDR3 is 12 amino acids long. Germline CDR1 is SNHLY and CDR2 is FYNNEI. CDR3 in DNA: TGTGCCAGCAGGGACATAGTAGGTACGCAGTATTTT. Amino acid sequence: CASRDIVGTQYF.

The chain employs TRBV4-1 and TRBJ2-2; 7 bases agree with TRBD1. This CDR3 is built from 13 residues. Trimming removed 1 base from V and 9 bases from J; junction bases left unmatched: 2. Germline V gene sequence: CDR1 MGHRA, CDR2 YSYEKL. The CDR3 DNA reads TGCGCCAGCAGCCAAGGGGGACAGAGGGAGCTGTTTTTT. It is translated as CASSQGGQRELFF.

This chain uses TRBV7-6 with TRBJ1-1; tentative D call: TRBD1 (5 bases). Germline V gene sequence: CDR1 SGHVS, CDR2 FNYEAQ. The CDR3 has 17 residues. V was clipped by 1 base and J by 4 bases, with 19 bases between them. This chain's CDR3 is CASSLDSTGVVGTEAFF. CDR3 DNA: TGTGCCAGCAGCTTAGATAGTACAGGTGTGGTTGGCACTGAAGCTTTCTTT.

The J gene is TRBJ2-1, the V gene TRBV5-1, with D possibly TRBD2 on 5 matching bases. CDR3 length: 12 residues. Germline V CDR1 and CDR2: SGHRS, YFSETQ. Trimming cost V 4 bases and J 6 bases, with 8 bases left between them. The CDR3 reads CASSPRANEQFF. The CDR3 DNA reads TGCGCCAGCAGCCCGCGGGCCAATGAGCAGTTCTTC.

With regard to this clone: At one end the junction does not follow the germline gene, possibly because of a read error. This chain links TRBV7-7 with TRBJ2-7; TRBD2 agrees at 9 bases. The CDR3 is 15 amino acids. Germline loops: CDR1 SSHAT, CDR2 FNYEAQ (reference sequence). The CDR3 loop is CASSLASGTSYEQYF. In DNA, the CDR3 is TGTGCCAGCAGCCTAGCTAGCGGGACCTCCTACGAGCAGTACTTC.

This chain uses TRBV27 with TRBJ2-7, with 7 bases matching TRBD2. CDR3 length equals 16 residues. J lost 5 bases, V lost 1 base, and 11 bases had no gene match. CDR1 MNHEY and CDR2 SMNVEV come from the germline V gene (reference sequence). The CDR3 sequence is CASSLWAGAGEDEQYF. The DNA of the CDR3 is TGTGCCAGCAGTTTATGGGCCGGGGCGGGAGAGGACGAGCAGTACTTC.

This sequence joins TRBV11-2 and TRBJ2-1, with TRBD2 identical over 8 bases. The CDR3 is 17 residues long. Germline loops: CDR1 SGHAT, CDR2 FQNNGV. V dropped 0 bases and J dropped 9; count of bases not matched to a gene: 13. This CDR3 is CASSLDVGSGSSGEQFF. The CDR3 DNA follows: TGTGCCAGCAGCTTAGATGTGGGGAGCGGGAGCAGCGGTGAGCAGTTCTTC.

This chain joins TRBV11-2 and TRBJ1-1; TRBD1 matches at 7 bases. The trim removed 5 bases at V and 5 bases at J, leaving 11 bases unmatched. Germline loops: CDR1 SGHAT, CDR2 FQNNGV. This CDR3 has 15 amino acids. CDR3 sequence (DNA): TGTGCCAGCAGCGATACCACAGGGGACGGAACTGAAGCTTTCTTT. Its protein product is CASSDTTGDGTEAFF.

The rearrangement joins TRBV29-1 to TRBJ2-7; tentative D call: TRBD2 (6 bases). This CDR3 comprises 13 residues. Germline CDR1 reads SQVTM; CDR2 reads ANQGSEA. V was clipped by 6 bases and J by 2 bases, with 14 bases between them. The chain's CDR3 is CSVRASGAYEQYF. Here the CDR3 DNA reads TGCAGCGTCCGCGCCTCGGGGGCCTACGAGCAGTACTTC.

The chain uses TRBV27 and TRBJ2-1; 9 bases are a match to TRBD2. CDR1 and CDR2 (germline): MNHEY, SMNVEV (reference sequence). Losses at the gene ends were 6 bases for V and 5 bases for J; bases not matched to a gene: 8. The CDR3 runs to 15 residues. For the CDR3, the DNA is TGTGCCAGCAGCCTCGGACTAGCGCATAACAATGAGCAGTTCTTC. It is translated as CASSLGLAHNNEQFF.

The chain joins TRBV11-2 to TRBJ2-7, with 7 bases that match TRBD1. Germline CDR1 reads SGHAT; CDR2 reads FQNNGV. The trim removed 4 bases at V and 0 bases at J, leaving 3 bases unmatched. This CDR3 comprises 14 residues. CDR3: CASSSRDSSYEQYF. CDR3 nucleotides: TGTGCCAGCAGCTCCCGGGACAGCTCCTACGAGCAGTACTTC. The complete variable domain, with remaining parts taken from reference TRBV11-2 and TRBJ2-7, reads EAGVAQSPRYKIIEKRQSVAFWCNPISGHATLYWYQQILGQGPKLLIQFQNNGVVDDSQLPKDRFSAERLKGVDSTLKIQPAKLEDSAVYLCASSSRDSSYEQYFGPGTRLTVT.

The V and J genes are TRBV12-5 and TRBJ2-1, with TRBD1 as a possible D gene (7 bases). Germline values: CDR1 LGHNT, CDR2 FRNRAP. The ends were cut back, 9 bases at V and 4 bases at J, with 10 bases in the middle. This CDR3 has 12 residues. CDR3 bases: TGTGCTAGCAGGGGGGCTTACAATGAGCAGTTCTTC. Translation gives CASRGAYNEQFF.

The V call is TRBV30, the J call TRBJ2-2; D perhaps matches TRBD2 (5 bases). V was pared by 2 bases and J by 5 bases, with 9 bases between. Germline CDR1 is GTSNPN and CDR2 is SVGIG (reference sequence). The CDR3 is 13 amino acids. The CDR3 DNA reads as TGTGCCTGGAGTTCAGGCGGGACCGGGGAGCTGTTTTTT. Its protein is CAWSSGGTGELFF.